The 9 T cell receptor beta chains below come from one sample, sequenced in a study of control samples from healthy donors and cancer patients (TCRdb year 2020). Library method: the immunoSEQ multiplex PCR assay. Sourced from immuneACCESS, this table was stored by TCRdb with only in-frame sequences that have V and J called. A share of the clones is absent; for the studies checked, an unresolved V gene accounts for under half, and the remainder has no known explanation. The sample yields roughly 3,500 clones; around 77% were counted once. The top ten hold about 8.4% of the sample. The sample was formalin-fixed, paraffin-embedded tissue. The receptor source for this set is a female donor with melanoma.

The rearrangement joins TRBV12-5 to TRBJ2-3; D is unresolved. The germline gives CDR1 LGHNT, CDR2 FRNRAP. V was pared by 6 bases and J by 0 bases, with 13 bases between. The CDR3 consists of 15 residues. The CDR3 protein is CASGTDALSTDTQYF. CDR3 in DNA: TGTGCTAGTGGGACGGATGCGCTTAGCACAGATACGCAGTATTTT.

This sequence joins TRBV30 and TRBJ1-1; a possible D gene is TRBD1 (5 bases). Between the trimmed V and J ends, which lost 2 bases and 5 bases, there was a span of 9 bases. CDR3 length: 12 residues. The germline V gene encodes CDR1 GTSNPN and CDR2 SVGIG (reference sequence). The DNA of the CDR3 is TGTGCCTGGAGTCTGGGGGGTACTGAAGCTTTCTTT. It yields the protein CAWSLGGTEAFF.

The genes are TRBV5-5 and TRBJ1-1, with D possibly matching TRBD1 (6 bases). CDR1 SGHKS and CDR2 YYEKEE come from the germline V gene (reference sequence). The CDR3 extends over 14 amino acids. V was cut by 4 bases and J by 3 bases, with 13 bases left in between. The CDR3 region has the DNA TGTGCCAGCAGCCCTATTAGGGGGGACACTGAAGCTTTCTTT. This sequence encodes CASSPIRGDTEAFF.

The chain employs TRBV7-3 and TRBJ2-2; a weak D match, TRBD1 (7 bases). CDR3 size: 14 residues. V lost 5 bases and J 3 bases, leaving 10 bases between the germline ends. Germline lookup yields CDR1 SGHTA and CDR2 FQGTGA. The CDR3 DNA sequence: TGTGCCAGCAGCATCAGGGGGGACACCGGGGAGCTGTTTTTT. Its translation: CASSIRGDTGELFF.

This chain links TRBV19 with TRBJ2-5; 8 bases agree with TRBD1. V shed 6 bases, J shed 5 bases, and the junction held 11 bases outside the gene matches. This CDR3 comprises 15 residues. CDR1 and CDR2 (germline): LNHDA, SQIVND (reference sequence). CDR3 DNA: TGTGCCAGTAGATTTAGCGCAGGGGGCAGGGAGACCCAGTACTTC. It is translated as CASRFSAGGRETQYF.

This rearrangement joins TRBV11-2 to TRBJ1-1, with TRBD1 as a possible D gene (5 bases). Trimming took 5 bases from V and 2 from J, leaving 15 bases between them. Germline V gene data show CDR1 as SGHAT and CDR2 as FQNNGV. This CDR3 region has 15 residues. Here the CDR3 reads CASSLEWGRNTEAFF. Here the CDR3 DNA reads TGTGCCAGCAGCCTCGAATGGGGCAGAAACACTGAAGCTTTCTTT.

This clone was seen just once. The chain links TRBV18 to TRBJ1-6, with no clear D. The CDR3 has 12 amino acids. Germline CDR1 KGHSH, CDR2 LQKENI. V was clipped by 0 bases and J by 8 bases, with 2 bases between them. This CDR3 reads CASSPPDSPLHF. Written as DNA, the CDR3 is TGTGCCAGCTCACCACCGGATTCACCCCTCCACTTT.

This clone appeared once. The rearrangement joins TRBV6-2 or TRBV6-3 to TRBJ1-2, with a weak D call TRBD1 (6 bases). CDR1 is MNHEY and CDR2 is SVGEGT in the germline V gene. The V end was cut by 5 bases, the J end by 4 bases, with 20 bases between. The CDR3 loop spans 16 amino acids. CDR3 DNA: TGTGCCAGCAGTAACCCGGGTCCCAGGGGAATCTATGGCTACACCTTC. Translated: CASSNPGPRGIYGYTF.

This CDR3 reads CASSLDMNYGYTF. The CDR3 DNA reads as TGTGCCAGCAGCTTGGACATGAACTATGGCTACACCTTC. The chain couples TRBV5-5 to TRBJ1-2, with D hard to call. The V and J ends lost 0 bases and 2 bases respectively, with 5 bases between them. Germline assignment: CDR1 SGHKS and CDR2 YYEKEE (reference sequence). The CDR3 is 13 amino acids.